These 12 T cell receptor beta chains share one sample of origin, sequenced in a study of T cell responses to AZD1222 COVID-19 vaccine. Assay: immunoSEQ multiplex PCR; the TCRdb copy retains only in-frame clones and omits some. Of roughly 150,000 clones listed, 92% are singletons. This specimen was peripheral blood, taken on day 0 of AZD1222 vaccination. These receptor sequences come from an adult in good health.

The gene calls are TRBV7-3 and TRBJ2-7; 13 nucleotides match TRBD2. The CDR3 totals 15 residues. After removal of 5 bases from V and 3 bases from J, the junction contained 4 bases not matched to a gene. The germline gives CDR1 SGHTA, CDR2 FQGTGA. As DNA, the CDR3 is TGTGCCAGCAGCCCCGGACTAGCGGGAGTCTACGAGCAGTACTTC. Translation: CASSPGLAGVYEQYF.

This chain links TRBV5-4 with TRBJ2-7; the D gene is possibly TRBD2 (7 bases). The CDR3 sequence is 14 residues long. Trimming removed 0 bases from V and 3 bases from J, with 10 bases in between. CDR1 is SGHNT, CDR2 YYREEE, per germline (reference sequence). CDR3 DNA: TGTGCCAGCAGCTTGGACAGGGACTACTACGAGCAGTACTTC. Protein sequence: CASSLDRDYYEQYF.

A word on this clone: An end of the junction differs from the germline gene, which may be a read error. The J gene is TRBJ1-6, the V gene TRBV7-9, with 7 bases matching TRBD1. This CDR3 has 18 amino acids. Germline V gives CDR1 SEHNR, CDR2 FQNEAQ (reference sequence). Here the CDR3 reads CASSSTLPGQNYNSPLHF. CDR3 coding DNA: TGTGCCAGCAGCTCCACTCTCCCGGGACAGAACTATAATTCGCCCCTCCACTTT.

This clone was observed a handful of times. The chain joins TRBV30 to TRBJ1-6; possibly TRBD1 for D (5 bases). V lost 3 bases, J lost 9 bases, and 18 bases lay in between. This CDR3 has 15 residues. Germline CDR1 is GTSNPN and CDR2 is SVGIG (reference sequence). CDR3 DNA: TGTGCCTGGAGCCCAAGGGCAGGGTTGGGTTCACCCCTCCACTTT. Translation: CAWSPRAGLGSPLHF.

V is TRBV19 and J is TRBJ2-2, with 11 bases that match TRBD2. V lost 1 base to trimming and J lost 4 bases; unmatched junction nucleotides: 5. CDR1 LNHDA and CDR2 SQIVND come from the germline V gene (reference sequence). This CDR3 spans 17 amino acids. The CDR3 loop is CASSIGGLAASTGELFF. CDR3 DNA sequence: TGTGCCAGTAGTATAGGGGGACTAGCGGCATCCACCGGGGAGCTGTTTTTT. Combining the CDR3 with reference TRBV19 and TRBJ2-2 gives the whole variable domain DGGITQSPKYLFRKEGQNVTLSCEQNLNHDAMYWYRQDPGQGLRLIYYSQIVNDFQKGDIAEGYSVSREKKESFPLTVTSAQKNPTAFYLCASSIGGLAASTGELFFGEGSRLTVL.

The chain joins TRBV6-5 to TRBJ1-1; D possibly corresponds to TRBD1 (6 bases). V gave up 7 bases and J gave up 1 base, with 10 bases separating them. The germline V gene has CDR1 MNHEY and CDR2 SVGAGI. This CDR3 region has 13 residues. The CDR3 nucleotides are TGTGCCAGCACCCGGACAGAGAACACTGAAGCTTTCTTT. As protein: CASTRTENTEAFF.

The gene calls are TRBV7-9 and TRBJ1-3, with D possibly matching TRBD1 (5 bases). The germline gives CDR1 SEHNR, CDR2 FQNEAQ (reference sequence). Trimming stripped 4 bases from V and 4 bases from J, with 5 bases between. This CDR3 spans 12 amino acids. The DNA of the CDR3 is TGTGCCAGCAGCTGGGGGGGAAACACCATATATTTT. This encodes CASSWGGNTIYF.

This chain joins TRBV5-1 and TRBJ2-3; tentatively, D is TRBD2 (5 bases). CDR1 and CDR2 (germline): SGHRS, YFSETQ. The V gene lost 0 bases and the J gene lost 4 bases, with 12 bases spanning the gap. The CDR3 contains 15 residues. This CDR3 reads CASSLGHGLSDTQYF. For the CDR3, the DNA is TGCGCCAGCAGCTTGGGACACGGACTTTCAGATACGCAGTATTTT. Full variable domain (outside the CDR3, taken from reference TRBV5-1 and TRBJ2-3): KAGVTQTPRYLIKTRGQQVTLSCSPISGHRSVSWYQQTPGQGLQFLFEYFSETQRNKGNFPGRFSGRQFSNSRSEMNVSTLELGDSALYLCASSLGHGLSDTQYFGPGTRLTVL.

CDR3 nucleotide sequence: TGTGCCAGCAGTGAAGTCCAGGGCATGAACACTGAAGCTTTCTTT. Translating it yields CASSEVQGMNTEAFF. The rearrangement joins TRBV6-1 to TRBJ1-1, with D tentatively TRBD1 (5 bases). The CDR3 sequence is 15 residues long. Trimming took off 1 base at V and 0 bases at J, with 9 bases between the two ends. Germline-derived CDR1 and CDR2 are MNHNS and SASEGT.

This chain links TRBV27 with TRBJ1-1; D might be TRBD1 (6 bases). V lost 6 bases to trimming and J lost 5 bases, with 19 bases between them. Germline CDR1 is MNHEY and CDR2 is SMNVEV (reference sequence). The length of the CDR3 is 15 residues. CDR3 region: CASRLGGVGGTEAFF. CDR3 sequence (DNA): TGTGCCAGCAGACTCGGGGGGGTAGGGGGAACTGAAGCTTTCTTT.

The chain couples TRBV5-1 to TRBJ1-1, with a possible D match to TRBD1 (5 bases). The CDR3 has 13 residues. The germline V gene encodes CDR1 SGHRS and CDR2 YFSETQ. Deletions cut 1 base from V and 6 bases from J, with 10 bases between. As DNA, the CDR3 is TGCGCCAGCAGCTTGACGGGGGGAGCTGAAGCTTTCTTT. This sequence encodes CASSLTGGAEAFF. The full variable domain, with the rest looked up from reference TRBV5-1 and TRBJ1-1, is KAGVTQTPRYLIKTRGQQVTLSCSPISGHRSVSWYQQTPGQGLQFLFEYFSETQRNKGNFPGRFSGRQFSNSRSEMNVSTLELGDSALYLCASSLTGGAEAFFGQGTRLTVV.

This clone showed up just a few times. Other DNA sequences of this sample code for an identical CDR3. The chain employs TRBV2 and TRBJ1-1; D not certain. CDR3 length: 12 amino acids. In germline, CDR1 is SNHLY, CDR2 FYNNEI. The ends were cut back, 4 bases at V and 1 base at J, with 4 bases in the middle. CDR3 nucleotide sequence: TGTGCCAGCAGTGTCGGGAACACTGAAGCTTTCTTT. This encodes CASSVGNTEAFF.